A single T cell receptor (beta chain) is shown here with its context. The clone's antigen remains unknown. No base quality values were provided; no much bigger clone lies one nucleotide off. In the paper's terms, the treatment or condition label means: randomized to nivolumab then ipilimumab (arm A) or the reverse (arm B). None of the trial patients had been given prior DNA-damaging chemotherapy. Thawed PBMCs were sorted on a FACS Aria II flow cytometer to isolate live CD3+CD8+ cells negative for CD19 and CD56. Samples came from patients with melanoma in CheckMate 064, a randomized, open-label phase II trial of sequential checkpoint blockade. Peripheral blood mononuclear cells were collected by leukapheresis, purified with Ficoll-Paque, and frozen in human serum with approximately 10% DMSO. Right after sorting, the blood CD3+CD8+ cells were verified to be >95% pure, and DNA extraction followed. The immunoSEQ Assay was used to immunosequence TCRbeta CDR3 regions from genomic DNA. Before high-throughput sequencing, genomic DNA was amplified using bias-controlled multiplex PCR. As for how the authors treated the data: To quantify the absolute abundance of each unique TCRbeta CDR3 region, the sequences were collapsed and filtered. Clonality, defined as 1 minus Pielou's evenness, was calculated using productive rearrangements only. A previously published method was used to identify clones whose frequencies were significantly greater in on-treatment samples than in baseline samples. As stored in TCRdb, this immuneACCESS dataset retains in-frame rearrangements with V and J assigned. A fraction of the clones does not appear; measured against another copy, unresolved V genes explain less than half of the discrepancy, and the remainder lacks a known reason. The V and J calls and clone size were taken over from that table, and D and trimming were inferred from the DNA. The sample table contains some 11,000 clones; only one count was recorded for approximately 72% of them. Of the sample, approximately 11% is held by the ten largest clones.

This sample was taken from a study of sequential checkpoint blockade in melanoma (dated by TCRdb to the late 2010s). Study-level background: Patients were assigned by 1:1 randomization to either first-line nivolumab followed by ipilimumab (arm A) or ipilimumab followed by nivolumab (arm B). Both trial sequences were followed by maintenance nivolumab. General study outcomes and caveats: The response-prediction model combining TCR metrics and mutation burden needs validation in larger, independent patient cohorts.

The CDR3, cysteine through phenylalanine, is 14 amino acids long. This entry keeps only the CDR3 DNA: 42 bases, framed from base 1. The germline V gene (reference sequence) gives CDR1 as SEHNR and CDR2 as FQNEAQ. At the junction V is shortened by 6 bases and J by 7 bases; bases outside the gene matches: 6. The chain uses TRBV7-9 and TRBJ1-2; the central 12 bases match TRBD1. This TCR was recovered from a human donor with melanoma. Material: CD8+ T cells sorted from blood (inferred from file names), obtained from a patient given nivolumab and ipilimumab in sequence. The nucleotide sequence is TGTGCCAGCAGTTCCGGGACAGGGGGCTTTGGCTACACCTTC. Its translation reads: CASSSGTGGFGYTF. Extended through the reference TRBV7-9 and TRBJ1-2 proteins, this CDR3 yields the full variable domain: DTGVSQNPRHKITKRGQNVTFRCDPISEHNRLYWYRQTLGQGPEFLTYFQNEAQLEKSRLLSDRFSAERPKGSFSTLEIQRTEQGDSAMYLCASSSGTGGFGYTFGSGTRLTVV.